Included here is one T cell receptor (beta chain) sequence, with context. Its antigen is not known. This specimen comes from a study of immune evolution from preneoplasia to lung adenocarcinoma. General study results and limits: Top clone share appeared to fall from AAH through AIS, MIA, adenocarcinoma.

Macro-dissection enriched premalignant or tumor cells before nucleic acid extraction. Per the germline V gene, CDR1 is SGDLS and CDR2 is YYNGEE. V lost 0 bases to trimming and J lost 5 bases; unmatched junction nucleotides: 5. The CDR3 is 15 amino acids. Using immunoSEQ multiplex PCR, the repertoire was profiled, and TCRdb retains in-frame clones only, with some absent. The table shows about 6,500 clones, with around 84% occurring only once. What was sequenced was FFPE lung adenocarcinoma in situ tissue. The gene calls are TRBV9 and TRBJ2-3, with 8 bases aligning to TRBD2. The origin of this receptor is a donor of 70 years or more with lung adenocarcinoma. CDR3 region: CASSVGGGRLDTQYF. CDR3 DNA sequence: TGTGCCAGCAGCGTAGGAGGCGGGAGGTTAGATACGCAGTATTTT.